This passage covers 9 T cell receptor beta chains from one sample sequenced in a study of CD8+CD57+ T cells in acquired aplastic anemia. The patients chosen for sequencing had shown expansion of CD8+CD57+ cells (detected by flow cytometry). Genomic DNA templated the TCR beta VDJ and CDR3 profiling. TCRdb fed the reads into MiXCR, producing one record per CDR3 protein. This table holds some 170,000 distinct CDR3 sequences, 70% to 75% found once. Sample: sorted CD4+, CD8+, or CD8+CD57+ T cells (not recorded which) from PBMCs. These receptors were collected from a human donor with aplastic anemia.

This clonotype appeared a single time. J is TRBJ2-3 and V is TRBV29-1; D not certain. The CDR3 spans 15 residues. V was clipped by 0 bases and J by 3 bases, with 13 bases between them. Germline-derived CDR1 and CDR2 are SQVTM and ANQGSEA. CDR3 DNA: TGCAGCGTTGAAGATCCCCGACGGCCGACAGATACGCAGTATTTT. Translation: CSVEDPRRPTDTQYF.

The genes are TRBV7-9 and TRBJ1-1, with D possibly TRBD1 on 5 matching bases. This CDR3 has 13 amino acids. Germline V gene lookup returns CDR1 SEHNR and CDR2 FQNEAQ (reference sequence). The V end lost 3 bases, the J end lost 4 bases, and 9 bases lay between the germline ends. The CDR3 region is CASSFREATEAFF. In DNA, the CDR3 is TGTGCCAGCAGCTTCAGGGAGGCCACTGAAGCTTTCTTT.

The V and J genes are TRBV10-1 and TRBJ1-6; D is undetermined. The CDR3 length is 16 residues. V lost 1 base, J lost 7 bases, and 14 bases lay in between. In germline, CDR1 is WNHNN, CDR2 SYGVQD (reference sequence). The CDR3 here is CASSELGSSGNSPLHF. In DNA, the CDR3 is TGCGCCAGCAGTGAGTTGGGATCGTCGGGAAATTCACCCCTCCACTTT.

The J gene is TRBJ1-6, the V gene TRBV5-4; D not certain. The length of the CDR3 is 13 residues. CDR1 is SGHNT, CDR2 YYREEE, per germline (reference sequence). V was cut by 1 base and J by 11 bases, with 10 bases left in between. CDR3: CASSLLAGTPLHF. In nucleotides, the CDR3 is TGTGCCAGCAGCTTGCTGGCGGGTACACCCCTCCACTTT.

This clonotype turned up a few times. This rearrangement joins TRBV2 to TRBJ1-2; D unresolved. Trimming pared 5 bases from V and 4 bases from J, leaving 14 bases between. The CDR3 is 14 residues long. CDR1 and CDR2 from the germline V gene are SNHLY and FYNNEI. CDR3 in amino acids: CASSFRTEGYGYTF. DNA for the CDR3: TGTGCCAGCAGTTTCCGGACGGAGGGCTATGGCTACACCTTC.

This chain joins TRBV19 and TRBJ1-2; unclear D gene. CDR3 length: 16 amino acids. Trimming shortened V by 6 bases and J by 5 bases, and 22 bases separated the two germline ends. The germline V gene encodes CDR1 LNHDA and CDR2 SQIVND (reference sequence). The chain's CDR3 is CASRPSMVGQLYGYTF. CDR3 coding DNA: TGTGCCAGTAGACCCTCGATGGTTGGGCAGCTTTATGGCTACACCTTC.

V and J are TRBV7-2 and TRBJ1-3; no clear D gene. The CDR3 loop spans 21 amino acids. Trimming took off 2 bases at V and 0 bases at J, with 26 bases between the two ends. Germline V gene sequence: CDR1 SGHTA, CDR2 FQGNSA. CDR3 DNA sequence: TGTGCCAGCAGCTTAACGACGGGGAACACCGGGGAGCCTAGCTCTGGAAACACCATATATTTT. Translation gives CASSLTTGNTGEPSSGNTIYF. Full variable domain (rest looked up from reference TRBV7-2 and TRBJ1-3): GAGVSQSPSNKVTEKGKDVELRCDPISGHTALYWYRQSLGQGLEFLIYFQGNSAPDKSGLPSDRFSAERTGGSVSTLTIQRTQQEDSAVYLCASSLTTGNTGEPSSGNTIYFGEGSWLTVV.

The chain joins TRBV5-1 to TRBJ2-3; 9 nucleotides match TRBD2. The CDR3 length is 16 residues. From germline, CDR1 is SGHRS and CDR2 YFSETQ. V trimming: 3 bases; J trimming: 0 bases; junction bases outside the gene matches: 5. The CDR3 is CASSSTTSGSTDTQYF. CDR3 DNA sequence: TGCGCCAGCAGCTCCACGACTAGCGGTAGCACAGATACGCAGTATTTT.

The rearrangement joins TRBV7-9 to TRBJ2-1; 7 bases align to TRBD2. Germline CDR1 and CDR2: SEHNR and FQNEAQ (reference sequence). The CDR3 is 15 residues long. The J segment lost 2 bases and the V segment lost 2 bases, leaving 3 bases of the junction unmatched. CDR3 amino acids: CASSLSAGAYNEQFF. Written as DNA, the CDR3 is TGTGCCAGCAGCTTAAGCGCGGGAGCCTACAATGAGCAGTTCTTC.